These 9 T cell receptor beta chains were sequenced from one sample in a study of OX40 agonist ivuxolimab in advanced cancers. Here immunoSEQ multiplex PCR was the method, and the copy in TCRdb shows in-frame clones only, minus some. This table has tens of thousands of clones, 87% appearing once. The sequencing used CD4+ or CD8+ T cells sorted from blood, collected in a trial of the OX40 agonist ivuxolimab. The receptors derive from an adult with an advanced solid tumor such as melanoma, head and neck, liver or kidney cancer.

In the case of this clone: At one boundary the junction diverges from the germline segment, which might be a read error. Other DNA sequences in the sample encode the same CDR3. The rearrangement uses TRBV2 and TRBJ2-3; TRBD2 matches at 8 bases. Germline values: CDR1 SNHLY, CDR2 FYNNEI. This CDR3 spans 15 amino acids. CDR3 protein: CASPAWRGESDTQYF. The CDR3 bases are TGTGCCAGCCCCGCGTGGCGGGGGGAATCGGATACGCAGTACTTT. Filled out from reference TRBV2 and TRBJ2-3, the complete variable domain reads EPEVTQTPSHQVTQMGQEVILRCVPISNHLYFYWYRQILGQKVEFLVSFYNNEISEKSEIFDDQFSVERPDGSNFTLKIRSTKLEDSAMYFCASPAWRGESDTQYFGPGTRLTVL.

The rearrangement joins TRBV29-1 to TRBJ2-5; possibly TRBD1 for D (5 bases). Germline CDR1 SQVTM, CDR2 ANQGSEA. This CDR3 has 14 amino acids. V lost 3 bases to trimming and J lost 5 bases, with 16 bases between them. The CDR3 sequence: CSVDGQGQRETQYF. CDR3 in DNA: TGCAGCGTTGACGGGCAGGGCCAAAGGGAGACCCAGTACTTC.

The chain recombines TRBV9 with TRBJ1-6; 11 nucleotides match TRBD1. Trimming took 0 bases from V and 10 from J; bases not matched to a gene: 6. The CDR3 has 16 residues. From germline, CDR1 is SGDLS and CDR2 YYNGEE. CDR3 in DNA: TGTGCCAGCAGCGTAGAGTGGACAGGGGGCCACTCACCCCTCCACTTT. Its translation: CASSVEWTGGHSPLHF.

This chain joins TRBV5-1 and TRBJ2-5; unclear D gene. This CDR3 has 12 residues. V lost 6 bases to trimming and J lost 7 bases, with 13 bases between them. Germline CDR1 SGHRS, CDR2 YFSETQ. In nucleotides, the CDR3 is TGCGCCAGCATCACTCTGTTCGGGACCCAGTACTTC. Translated, it gives CASITLFGTQYF.

The rearrangement joins TRBV11-2 to TRBJ2-7, with a weak D call TRBD2 (6 bases). V was cut by 0 bases and J by 7 bases, with 22 bases left in between. Germline-derived CDR1 and CDR2 are SGHAT and FQNNGV. The CDR3 runs 17 residues. The CDR3 here is CASSLEERAGRVGEQYF. In DNA form, the CDR3 reads TGTGCCAGCAGCTTAGAGGAAAGAGCGGGCCGGGTAGGTGAGCAGTACTTC.

The chain is built from TRBV6-1 and TRBJ2-7; D is unclear. Germline V gene lookup returns CDR1 MNHNS and CDR2 SASEGT. The V end lost 6 bases, the J end lost 4 bases, and 7 bases lay between the germline ends. The CDR3 covers 11 residues. The CDR3 DNA sequence: TGTGCCAGCAGAACCCAGTACGAGCAGTACTTC. Its protein is CASRTQYEQYF.

This clone was seen just once. This rearrangement joins TRBV9 to TRBJ2-2, with 9 bases aligning to TRBD2. After removal of 2 bases from V and 0 bases from J, the junction contained 5 bases not matched to a gene. Germline V gene lookup returns CDR1 SGDLS and CDR2 YYNGEE. The CDR3 sequence is 17 residues long. CDR3 residues: CASSVSAGGANTGELFF. The DNA of the CDR3 is TGTGCCAGCAGCGTTTCAGCGGGGGGCGCGAACACCGGGGAGCTGTTTTTT.

The chain is built from TRBV27 and TRBJ2-5, with a tentative D call TRBD1 (5 bases). The CDR3 contains 14 residues. Germline V gene sequence: CDR1 MNHEY, CDR2 SMNVEV (reference sequence). V lost 3 bases, J lost 1 base, and 9 bases lay in between. The CDR3 nucleotides read TGTGCCAGCAGTTTCAGGGCCTCCCAAGAGACCCAGTACTTC. Its translation is CASSFRASQETQYF.

The chain joins TRBV6-1 to TRBJ1-2, with D possibly matching TRBD1 (6 bases). The CDR3 sequence is 15 residues long. In germline, CDR1 is MNHNS, CDR2 SASEGT. V was shortened by 5 bases and J by 4 bases, with 17 bases between the two germline ends. CDR3 sequence (DNA): TGTGCCAGCAGTAGAGGGGACACCGCGTCCTATGGCTACACCTTC. It translates to CASSRGDTASYGYTF.